The 14 T cell receptor beta chains below all came from one sample that was sequenced in a study of cytomegalovirus exposure and HLA in healthy donors. Profiled with immunoSEQ multiplex PCR; TCRdb holds only in-frame clones, not every one. The sample consists of roughly 220,000 clones, around 80% of them appearing once. Sequenced sample: PBMCs. The receptors derive from a woman aged 25 to 39 in good health and CMV-seropositive.

The genes are TRBV6-5 and TRBJ1-5; the D is unclear. The germline V and J ends were trimmed by 0 bases and 2 bases, with 5 bases remaining between them. CDR1 is MNHEY, CDR2 SVGAGI, per germline. The CDR3 sequence is 14 residues long. CDR3 bases: TGTGCCAGCAGTTACTCGAGACGCAATCAGCCCCAGCATTTT. It translates to CASSYSRRNQPQHF.

This clone was seen a single time. Other DNA sequences from this sample encode an identical CDR3 as well. This chain connects TRBV30 to TRBJ2-7, with TRBD2 matching 7 bases. The J segment lost 0 bases and the V segment lost 0 bases, leaving 2 bases of the junction unmatched. Germline CDR1 and CDR2: GTSNPN and SVGIG (reference sequence). This CDR3 comprises 14 residues. The CDR3 loop reads CAWSVGGSSYEQYF. CDR3 sequence (DNA): TGTGCCTGGAGTGTAGGCGGGAGCTCCTACGAGCAGTACTTC.

About this clone itself: Sequence at one end of the junction differs from germline and may be a read error. V usage is TRBV2 and J usage is TRBJ1-1, with 11 positions matching TRBD1. Germline V gene lookup returns CDR1 SNHLY and CDR2 FYNNEI. The CDR3 contains 13 residues. The CDR3 here is CARSGGTGGLSFF. In DNA form, the CDR3 reads TGTGCCAGGAGTGGGGGGACAGGGGGTTTGTCTTTCTTT.

V usage is TRBV28 and J usage is TRBJ1-1, with a possible D match to TRBD1 (5 bases). Germline lookup yields CDR1 MDHEN and CDR2 SYDVKM. Trimming stripped 6 bases from V and 2 bases from J, with 10 bases between. The CDR3 spans 13 residues. CDR3 protein: CASSPWDNTEAFF. In nucleotides, the CDR3 is TGTGCCAGCAGCCCTTGGGACAACACTGAAGCTTTCTTT.

This chain links TRBV30 with TRBJ2-3, with D perhaps TRBD2 (5 bases). Germline-derived CDR1 and CDR2 are GTSNPN and SVGIG (reference sequence). The CDR3 loop spans 13 amino acids. V gave up 0 bases and J gave up 4 bases, with 8 bases separating them. DNA of the CDR3: TGTGCCTGGAGTGTAAGGGAGCCAGATACGCAGTATTTT. This gives the protein CAWSVREPDTQYF. Complete variable domain (other parts from reference TRBV30 and TRBJ2-3): SQTIHQWPATLVQPVGSPLSLECTVEGTSNPNLYWYRQAAGRGLQLLFYSVGIGQISSEVPQNLSASRPQDRQFILSSKKLLLSDSGFYLCAWSVREPDTQYFGPGTRLTVL.

About this clone itself: At the DNA level, this CDR3 is encoded by other sequences in the same sample as well. V usage is TRBV7-9 and J usage is TRBJ1-2; D possibly corresponds to TRBD1 (5 bases). The V and J ends lost 1 base and 6 bases respectively, with 9 bases between them. The length of the CDR3 is 13 residues. CDR1 and CDR2 (germline): SEHNR, FQNEAQ (reference sequence). CDR3: CASSLGQGDGYTF. The CDR3 bases are TGTGCCAGCAGCTTAGGGCAGGGAGATGGCTACACCTTC.

V usage is TRBV18 and J usage is TRBJ1-2; 9 bases align to TRBD1. The CDR3 length is 16 residues. Germline assignment: CDR1 KGHSH and CDR2 LQKENI. The ends lost 2 bases at V and 6 bases at J; junction bases unmatched: 10. The CDR3 reads CASSPYSGTGTDGYTF. The CDR3 bases are TGTGCCAGCTCACCATACTCCGGGACAGGGACGGATGGCTACACCTTC.

This chain joins TRBV2 and TRBJ2-5, with 10 positions matching TRBD1. The CDR3 has 14 amino acids. The junction had 6 bases not matched to a gene; V was cut back by 6 bases and J by 5 bases. The germline gives CDR1 SNHLY, CDR2 FYNNEI. The CDR3 loop reads CASRSDRGWETQYF. CDR3 sequence (DNA): TGTGCCAGCAGATCGGACAGGGGGTGGGAGACCCAGTACTTC.

This chain links TRBV2 with TRBJ1-2; D unclear. Germline V gene lookup returns CDR1 SNHLY and CDR2 FYNNEI. The CDR3 contains 15 residues. V was pared by 1 base and J by 1 base, with 10 bases between. The CDR3 DNA follows: TGTGCCAGCAGTGAAGGGCGGAATATTAACTATGGCTACACCTTC. Protein product: CASSEGRNINYGYTF.

CDR3 DNA sequence: TGTGCCAGTAGTATAAGCGGGGGGAACACTGAAGCTTTCTTT. It yields the protein CASSISGGNTEAFF. V usage is TRBV19 and J usage is TRBJ1-1; D may be TRBD1 (5 bases). The CDR3 contains 14 residues. The germline CDR1 and CDR2 sequences are LNHDA and SQIVND (reference sequence). The germline V and J ends were trimmed by 2 bases and 1 base, with 8 bases remaining between them.

The rearrangement joins TRBV29-1 to TRBJ1-1; TRBD1 is a possible D gene (5 bases). Between the trimmed V and J ends, which lost 1 base and 5 bases, there was a span of 8 bases. This CDR3 spans 12 amino acids. Germline V gives CDR1 SQVTM, CDR2 ANQGSEA. CDR3 amino acids: CSVEVAGTEAFF. CDR3 coding DNA: TGCAGCGTTGAAGTGGCAGGGACTGAAGCTTTCTTT.

V usage is TRBV5-1 and J usage is TRBJ1-2, with D perhaps matching TRBD1 (5 bases). V lost 4 bases and J 4 bases, leaving 11 bases between the germline ends. The CDR3 has 13 residues. Germline CDR1 is SGHRS and CDR2 is YFSETQ. This CDR3 is CASSPQVSYGYTF. For the CDR3, the DNA is TGCGCCAGCAGCCCACAGGTTTCCTATGGCTACACCTTC. Full variable domain (remainder filled in from reference TRBV5-1 and TRBJ1-2): KAGVTQTPRYLIKTRGQQVTLSCSPISGHRSVSWYQQTPGQGLQFLFEYFSETQRNKGNFPGRFSGRQFSNSRSEMNVSTLELGDSALYLCASSPQVSYGYTFGSGTRLTVV.

The chain employs TRBV29-1 and TRBJ1-1; no clear D. The CDR3 totals 11 residues. Trimming cost V 1 base and J 7 bases, with 7 bases left between them. Germline CDR1 SQVTM, CDR2 ANQGSEA. The CDR3 DNA reads TGCAGCGTTGAAGCCTCTGGTGAAGCTTTCTTT. Protein product: CSVEASGEAFF.

The chain is built from TRBV27 and TRBJ2-5; TRBD2 agrees at 13 bases. This CDR3 has 15 amino acids. Trimming at V came to 5 bases and at J to 5 bases, leaving 5 bases not matched to a gene. Looked up from germline, CDR1 is MNHEY and CDR2 is SMNVEV (reference sequence). CDR3 sequence: CASSPRTSGSETQYF. The CDR3 DNA follows: TGTGCCAGCAGTCCCCGGACTAGCGGGAGTGAGACCCAGTACTTC.